This T cell receptor (beta chain) is from a study of CD8 T cells in Susac syndrome. Random hexamers were used to reverse transcribe an amount of about 0.45 to 1 ug RNA. TCRdb analysed the immunoSEQ multiplex PCR reads with MiXCR anew, one entry per CDR3 protein. This table has more than 250,000 distinct CDR3 sequences, 92% appearing once. Sequencing of TCR beta was carried out in blood CD8+ and CD4+ T cells. CDR1 and CDR2 (germline): MNHNY, SVGAGI (reference sequence). The CDR3 spans 16 residues. Losses at the gene ends were 2 bases for V and 7 bases for J; bases not matched to a gene: 10. The genes are TRBV6-6 and TRBJ2-7; 11 bases line up with TRBD2. Sequencing was done on a sample of CD4+ T cells from PBMCs. The sequence came from a human donor with multiple sclerosis. DNA of the CDR3: TGTGCCAGCAGTTACCCTAGCGGGAGGCCTGCGCGGGAGCAGTACTTC. Translation: CASSYPSGRPAREQYF.